Listed below are T cell receptor beta chains from one sample, sequenced in a study of patients and donors after allogeneic stem cell transplantation. TCRdb independently ran MiXCR on the RT-PCR reads; one entry per CDR3 protein. The table shows some 230,000 distinct CDR3 sequences, with roughly 14% occurring only once. What was sequenced was blood, either unsorted or a sorted T cell fraction (not recorded which). Receptors were obtained from a human donor who was either an allogeneic HSCT recipient or a stem cell or donor lymphocyte infusion donor (not recorded which). It is not recorded whose cells these are; they may come from a transplant donor. Both conserved end residues are part of each CDR3. Each record gives: D gene, clone size, J gene, V gene, CDR3 protein, CDR3 DNA. A D gene is named only where the DNA matches it firmly. Not all rows give a size; the values are once, few, many and, for expanded clones, a class.

D: TRBD2
size: many
J: TRBJ2-1
V: TRBV20-1
CDR3: CSARDPSGTSNEQFF
DNA: TGCAGTGCTAGAGATCCTAGCGGGACAAGCAATGAGCAGTTCTTC

D: NA
size: few
J: TRBJ1-3
V: TRBV19
CDR3: CASSSRDTRNTIYF
DNA: TGTGCCAGTAGTAGCCGGGACACGAGAAACACCATATATTTT

D: TRBD1
size: few
J: TRBJ2-6
V: TRBV24-1
CDR3: CATSQTGTGGAGANVLTF
DNA: TGTGCCACCAGTCAGACCGGGACAGGGGGTGCTGGGGCCAACGTCCTGACTTTC

D: TRBD1
size: few
J: TRBJ1-2
V: TRBV5-1
CDR3: CASTIQGAYGYTF
DNA: TGCGCCAGCACCATACAGGGGGCTTACGGCTACACCTTC

D: TRBD1
size: NA
J: TRBJ1-4
V: TRBV4-1
CDR3: CASSQADRSGEKLFF
DNA: TGCGCCAGCAGCCAAGCGGACAGGTCAGGAGAAAAACTGTTTTTT

D: NA
size: NA
J: TRBJ2-2
V: TRBV7-3
CDR3: CASSSRRPQGTGELFF
DNA: TGTGCCAGCAGCTCCCGGAGGCCCCAGGGCACCGGGGAGCTGTTTTTT

D: TRBD1
size: few
J: TRBJ2-7
V: TRBV5-1
CDR3: CASSLAGTGIYEQYF
DNA: TGCGCCAGCAGCTTGGCCGGGACAGGGATATACGAGCAGTACTTC

D: NA
size: few
J: TRBJ1-3
V: TRBV11-1
CDR3: CASSLNRPGTSGNTIYF
DNA: TGTGCCAGCAGCTTAAATCGGCCAGGGACTTCTGGAAACACCATATATTTT

D: TRBD2
size: NA
J: TRBJ2-1
V: TRBV12-3/TRBV12-4
CDR3: CASSFTAGGANEQFF
DNA: TGTGCCAGCAGTTTTACGGCGGGGGGGGCGAATGAGCAGTTCTTC

D: TRBD2
size: NA
J: TRBJ2-5
V: TRBV4-1
CDR3: CASSQGVSGGLETQYF
DNA: TGCGCCAGCAGCCAAGGGGTTAGCGGGGGGCTAGAGACCCAGTACTTC

D: NA
size: few
J: TRBJ2-7
V: TRBV20-1
CDR3: CSASGISYEQYF
DNA: TGCAGTGCTAGCGGAATTTCCTACGAGCAGTACTTC

D: TRBD1
size: NA
J: TRBJ2-1
V: TRBV6-2/TRBV6-3
CDR3: CASAIRDRNYNEQFF
DNA: TGTGCCAGTGCCATCCGGGACAGAAACTACAATGAGCAGTTCTTC

D: NA
size: few
J: TRBJ1-1
V: TRBV7-2
CDR3: CASSLDRREAFF
DNA: TGTGCCAGCAGCCTCGACAGGCGAGAAGCTTTCTTT

D: NA
size: many
J: TRBJ2-2
V: TRBV7-2
CDR3: CASSLTGSNTGELFF
DNA: TGTGCCAGCAGCTTAACAGGCTCGAACACCGGGGAGCTGTTTTTT

D: TRBD1
size: NA
J: TRBJ2-1
V: TRBV12-3/TRBV12-4
CDR3: CASRRDRGYNEQFF
DNA: TGTGCCAGCAGACGCGACAGGGGTTACAATGAGCAGTTCTTC

D: NA
size: few
J: TRBJ2-4
V: TRBV4-1
CDR3: CASSQGQINIQYF
DNA: TGCGCCAGCAGCCAAGGACAGATAAACATTCAGTACTTC

D: NA
size: NA
J: TRBJ2-2
V: TRBV12-3/TRBV12-4
CDR3: CASSFLGGNTGELFF
DNA: TGTGCCAGCAGTTTCCTAGGGGGGAACACCGGGGAGCTGTTTTTT

D: TRBD2
size: many
J: TRBJ2-3
V: TRBV20-1
CDR3: CSATSGALTDTQYF
DNA: TGCAGTGCTACTAGCGGAGCCCTCACAGATACGCAGTATTTT

D: TRBD1
size: many
J: TRBJ2-5
V: TRBV10-3
CDR3: CAISESRGPGETQYF
DNA: TGTGCCATCAGTGAGTCGAGGGGGCCTGGTGAGACCCAGTACTTC

D: NA
size: NA
J: TRBJ2-3
V: TRBV20-1
CDR3: CSARAGTWAADTQYF
DNA: TGCAGTGCGAGAGCCGGGACCTGGGCCGCAGATACGCAGTATTTT

D: NA
size: many
J: TRBJ2-5
V: TRBV5-1
CDR3: CASSLDGVTLGETQYF
DNA: TGCGCCAGCAGCTTGGATGGGGTGACCTTGGGGGAGACCCAGTACTTC

D: NA
size: few
J: TRBJ1-5
V: TRBV7-4
CDR3: CASSPRRVYSNQPQHF
DNA: TGTGCCAGCAGCCCCCGACGGGTCTATAGCAATCAGCCCCAGCATTTT

D: TRBD2
size: NA
J: TRBJ2-7
V: TRBV2
CDR3: CATKALAGEIGEQYF
DNA: TGTGCCACCAAAGCACTAGCGGGAGAGATTGGCGAGCAGTACTTC

D: NA
size: few
J: TRBJ2-1
V: TRBV12-3/TRBV12-4
CDR3: CASSPQMIGSEQFF
DNA: TGTGCCAGCAGCCCCCAAATGATTGGTAGTGAGCAGTTCTTC

D: NA
size: few
J: TRBJ1-3
V: TRBV5-1
CDR3: CASSRTFGQTQGNTIYF
DNA: TGCGCCAGCAGCCGTACCTTCGGACAGACCCAGGGAAACACCATATATTTT

D: NA
size: NA
J: TRBJ1-5
V: TRBV19
CDR3: CASSTPGHGSNQPQHF
DNA: TGTGCCAGTAGTACTCCGGGACACGGGAGCAATCAGCCCCAGCATTTT

D: TRBD1
size: NA
J: TRBJ2-7
V: TRBV14
CDR3: CASRLSGQGGYEQYF
DNA: TGTGCCAGCAGACTATCTGGACAGGGAGGCTACGAGCAGTACTTC

D: TRBD2
size: many
J: TRBJ2-7
V: TRBV20-1
CDR3: CSAKRLAGGSPYEQYF
DNA: TGCAGTGCGAAAAGACTAGCGGGGGGCAGCCCCTACGAGCAGTACTTC